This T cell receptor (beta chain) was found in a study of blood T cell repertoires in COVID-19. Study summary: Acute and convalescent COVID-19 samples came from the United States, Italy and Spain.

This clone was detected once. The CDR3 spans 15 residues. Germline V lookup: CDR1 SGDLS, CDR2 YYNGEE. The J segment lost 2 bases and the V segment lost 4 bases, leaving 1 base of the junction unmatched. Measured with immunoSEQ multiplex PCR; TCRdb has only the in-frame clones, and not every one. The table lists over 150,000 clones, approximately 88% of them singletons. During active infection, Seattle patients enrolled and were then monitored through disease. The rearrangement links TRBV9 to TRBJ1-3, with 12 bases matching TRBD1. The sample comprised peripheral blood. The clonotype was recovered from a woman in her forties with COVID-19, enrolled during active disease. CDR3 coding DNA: TGTGCCAGCAGCAGGGACAGGGGGCCTGGAAACACCATATATTTT. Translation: CASSRDRGPGNTIYF. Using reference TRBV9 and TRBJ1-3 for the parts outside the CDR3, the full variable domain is DSGVTQTPKHLITATGQRVTLRCSPRSGDLSVYWYQQSLDQGLQFLIQYYNGEERAKGNILERFSAQQFPDLHSELNLSSLELGDSALYFCASSRDRGPGNTIYFGEGSWLTVV.